This TCR beta chain derives from a study of cytomegalovirus exposure and HLA in healthy donors. The wider study: About 79% of 398 genotyped donors fell in the Caucasian-associated ancestry cluster. Findings and limits, study-wide: Rarity held for most TCR sequences, but there were some public TCRs that occurred in many donors. TRBV6-2, TRBV6-3 and some other V segments were unresolvable in 87-base-pair reads. Reportedly, fewer N-insertions than the approximately 600-donor mean appeared in an Asian-associated ancestry cluster in a later analysis.

With 60 Vbeta and 13 Jbeta primers, the PCR was carried out. Clones were read by immunoSEQ multiplex PCR, and TCRdb kept only the in-frame ones, dropping some. The sample has over 150,000 clones, 84% seen once. Regarding this clone: Its antigen is undetermined.

This CDR3 contains 13 residues. Trimming shortened V by 2 bases and J by 5 bases, and 9 bases separated the two germline ends. Germline CDR1 reads MDHEN; CDR2 reads SYDVKM. This rearrangement joins TRBV28 to TRBJ1-1; a possible D gene is TRBD1 (5 bases). The origin of this receptor is a girl aged 2-10 years in good health and CMV-seropositive. The specimen sequenced was PBMCs. CDR3 nucleotides: TGTGCCAGCAGTTTAAAGGGGTGGACTGAAGCTTTCTTT. This encodes CASSLKGWTEAFF.